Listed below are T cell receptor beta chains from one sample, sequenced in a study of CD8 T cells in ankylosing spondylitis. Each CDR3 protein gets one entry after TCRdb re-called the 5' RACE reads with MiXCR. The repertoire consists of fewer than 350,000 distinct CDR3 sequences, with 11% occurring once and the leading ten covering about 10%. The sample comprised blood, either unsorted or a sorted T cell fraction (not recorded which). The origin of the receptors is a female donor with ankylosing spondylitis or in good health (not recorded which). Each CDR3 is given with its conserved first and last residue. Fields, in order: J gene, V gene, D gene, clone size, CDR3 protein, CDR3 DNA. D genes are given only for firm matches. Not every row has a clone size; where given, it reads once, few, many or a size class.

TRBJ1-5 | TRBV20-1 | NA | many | CSAREGGIQPQHF | TGCAGTGCTAGAGAGGGGGGGATACAGCCCCAGCATTTT
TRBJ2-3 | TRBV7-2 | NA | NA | CASSPRQGQVDTQYF | TGTGCCAGCAGCCCCCGGCAGGGTCAGGTAGATACGCAGTATTTT
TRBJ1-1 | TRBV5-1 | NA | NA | CASSLETGGFTEAFF | TGCGCCAGCAGCTTGGAGACAGGTGGTTTCACTGAAGCTTTCTTT
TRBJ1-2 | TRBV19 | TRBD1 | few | CASSTSRDRGPGYTF | TGTGCCAGTAGTACGTCCCGGGACAGGGGGCCTGGCTACACCTTC
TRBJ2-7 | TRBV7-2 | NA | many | CASSLVGQYSYEQYF | TGTGCCAGCAGCTTAGTGGGGCAGTACTCCTACGAGCAGTACTTC
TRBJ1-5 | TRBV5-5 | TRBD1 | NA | CASSPTGQGTQPQHF | TGTGCCAGCAGCCCAACGGGACAGGGGACTCAGCCCCAGCATTTT
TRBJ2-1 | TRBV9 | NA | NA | CASSPRQRPSWNEQFF | TGTGCCAGCAGCCCCCGACAGCGCCCCAGTTGGAATGAGCAGTTCTTC
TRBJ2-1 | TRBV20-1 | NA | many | CSGGIRNEQFF | TGCAGTGGGGGAATCAGGAATGAGCAGTTCTTC
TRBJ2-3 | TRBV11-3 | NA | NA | CASSLGGGTADTQYF | TGTGCCAGCAGCTTAGGTGGAGGGACTGCAGATACGCAGTATTTT
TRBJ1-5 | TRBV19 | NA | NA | CASSIRSQPQHF | TGTGCCAGTAGTATCCGAAGTCAGCCCCAGCATTTT
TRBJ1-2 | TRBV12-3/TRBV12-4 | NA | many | CASSLKETYGYTF | TGTGCCAGCAGCCTTAAGGAAACGTATGGCTACACCTTC
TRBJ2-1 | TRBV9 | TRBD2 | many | CASSGTGGTYNEQFF | TGTGCCAGCAGCGGGACGGGAGGGACCTACAATGAGCAGTTCTTC
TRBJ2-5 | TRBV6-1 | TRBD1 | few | CASTPGGAKTQYF | TGTGCCAGCACCCCAGGGGGCGCGAAGACCCAGTACTTC
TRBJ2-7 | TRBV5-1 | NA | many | CASSLGDNYEQYF | TGCGCCAGCAGCCTTGGGGACAACTACGAGCAGTACTTC
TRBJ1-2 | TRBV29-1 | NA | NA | CSALMWGAGVYGYTF | TGCAGCGCCCTGATGTGGGGGGCTGGGGTCTATGGCTACACCTTC
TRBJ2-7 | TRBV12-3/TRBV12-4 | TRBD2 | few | CASSSRGLSEQYF | TGTGCCAGCAGTTCGCGGGGGTTGAGCGAGCAGTACTTC
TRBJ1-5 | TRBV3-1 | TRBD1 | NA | CASSQVAGGGNQPQHF | TGTGCCAGCAGCCAAGTAGCAGGGGGCGGCAATCAGCCCCAGCATTTT
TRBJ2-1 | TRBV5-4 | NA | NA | CASSSHHEQSF | TGTGCCAGCAGCTCGCATCATGAGCAGTCCTTC
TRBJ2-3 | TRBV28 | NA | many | CASKDFTDTQYF | TGTGCCAGCAAGGATTTCACAGATACGCAGTATTTT
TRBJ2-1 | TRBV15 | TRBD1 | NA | CATSRGDRAYNEQFF | TGTGCCACCAGCAGAGGGGACAGGGCCTACAATGAGCAGTTCTTC
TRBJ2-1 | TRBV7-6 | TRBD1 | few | CASSLRAPGQRHNEQFF | TGTGCCAGCAGCTTAAGGGCTCCGGGACAGAGGCACAATGAGCAGTTCTTC
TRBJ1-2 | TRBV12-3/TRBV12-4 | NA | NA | CASSPSEAFYGYTF | TGTGCCAGCAGTCCCTCGGAGGCCTTCTATGGCTACACCTTC
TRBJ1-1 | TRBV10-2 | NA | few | CASRQDPEAFF | TGCGCCAGCAGACAGGACCCTGAAGCTTTCTTT
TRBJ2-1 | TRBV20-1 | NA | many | CSARLAGNVYNEQFF | TGCAGTGCTAGACTTGCAGGGAACGTCTACAATGAGCAGTTCTTC
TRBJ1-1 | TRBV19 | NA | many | CASSTPGRLDTEAFF | TGTGCCAGTAGTACCCCGGGACGGTTGGACACTGAAGCTTTCTTT
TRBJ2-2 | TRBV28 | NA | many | CASSPLPGHHTGELFF | TGTGCCAGCAGTCCCCTCCCGGGACACCACACCGGGGAGCTGTTTTTT
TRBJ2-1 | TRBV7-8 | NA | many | CASSLGLPMSSYNEQFF | TGTGCCAGCAGCTTAGGCCTACCTATGAGCTCCTACAATGAGCAGTTCTTC
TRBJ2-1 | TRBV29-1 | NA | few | CSVDRLAIYNEQFF | TGCAGCGTTGATCGGCTAGCAATCTACAATGAGCAGTTCTTC
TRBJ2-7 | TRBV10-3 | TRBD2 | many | CAIKGGRPYEQYF | TGTGCCATCAAGGGCGGGAGGCCCTACGAGCAGTACTTC
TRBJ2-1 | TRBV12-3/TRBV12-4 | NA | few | CASTPRGVLSYNEQFF | TGTGCCAGCACCCCGAGGGGGGTACTCTCCTACAATGAGCAGTTCTTC
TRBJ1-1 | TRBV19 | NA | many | CASSTLGRTEAFF | TGTGCCAGCTCCACCCTGGGGAGAACTGAAGCTTTCTTT
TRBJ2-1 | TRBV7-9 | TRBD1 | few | CASSLPGQGAGNEQFF | TGTGCCAGCAGCCTACCGGGACAGGGGGCAGGTAATGAGCAGTTCTTC
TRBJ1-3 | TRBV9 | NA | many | CASSRSGNTIYF | TGTGCCAGCAGCCGCTCTGGAAACACCATATATTTT
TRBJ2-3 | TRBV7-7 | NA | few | CASSPTRDYTDTQYF | TGTGCCAGCAGCCCAACCCGAGATTACACAGATACGCAGTATTTT
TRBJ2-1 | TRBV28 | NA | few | CASSLRAGSLSYNEQFF | TGTGCCAGCAGTTTACGGGCAGGCTCCTTATCCTACAATGAGCAGTTCTTC
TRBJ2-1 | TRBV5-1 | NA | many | CASSYYGKYEQFF | TGCGCCAGCAGCTACTACGGCAAATATGAGCAGTTCTTC
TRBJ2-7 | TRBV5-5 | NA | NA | CASSSPGGHEQYF | TGTGCCAGCAGCTCACCCGGGGGCCACGAGCAGTACTTC
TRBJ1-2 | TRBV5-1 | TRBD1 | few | CASSPGTGGDYPF | TGCGCCAGCAGCCCCGGGACAGGGGGCGACTACCCCTTC
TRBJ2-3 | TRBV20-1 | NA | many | CSALTDIDTQYF | TGCAGTGCTTTGACGGACATCGATACGCAGTATTTT
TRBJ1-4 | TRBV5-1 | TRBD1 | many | CASSSGQGATNEKLFF | TGCGCCAGCAGCTCGGGACAGGGAGCAACTAATGAAAAACTGTTTTTT
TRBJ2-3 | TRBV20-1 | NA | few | CSAPTDTQYF | TGCAGTGCTCCTACAGATACGCAGTATTTT